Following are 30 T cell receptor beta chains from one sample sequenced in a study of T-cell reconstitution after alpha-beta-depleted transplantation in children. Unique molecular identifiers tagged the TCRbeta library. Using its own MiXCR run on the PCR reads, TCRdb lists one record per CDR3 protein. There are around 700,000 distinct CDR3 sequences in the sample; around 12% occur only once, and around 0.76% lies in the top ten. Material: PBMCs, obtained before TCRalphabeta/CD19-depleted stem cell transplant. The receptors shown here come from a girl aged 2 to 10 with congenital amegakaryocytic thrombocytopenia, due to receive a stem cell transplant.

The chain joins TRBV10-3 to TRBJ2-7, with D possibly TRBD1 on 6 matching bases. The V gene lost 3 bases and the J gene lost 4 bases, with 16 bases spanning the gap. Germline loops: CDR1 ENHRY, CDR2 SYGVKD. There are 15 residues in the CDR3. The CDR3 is CAISDWDIQPYEQYF. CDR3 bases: TGTGCCATCAGTGATTGGGACATCCAGCCTTACGAGCAGTACTTC.

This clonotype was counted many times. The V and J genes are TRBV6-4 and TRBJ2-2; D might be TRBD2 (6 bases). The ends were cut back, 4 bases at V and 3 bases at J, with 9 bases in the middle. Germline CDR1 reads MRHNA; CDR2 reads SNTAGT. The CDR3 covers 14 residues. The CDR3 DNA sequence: TGTGCCAGCAGTGGTAGCGGTGACACCGGGGAGCTGTTTTTT. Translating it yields CASSGSGDTGELFF.

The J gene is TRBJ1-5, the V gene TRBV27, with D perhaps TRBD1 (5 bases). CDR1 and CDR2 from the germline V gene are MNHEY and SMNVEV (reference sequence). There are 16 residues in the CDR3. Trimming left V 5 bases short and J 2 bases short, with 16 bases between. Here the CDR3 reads CASSPIRGDGNQPQHF. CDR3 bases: TGTGCCAGCAGTCCAATACGGGGGGACGGCAATCAGCCCCAGCATTTT.

CDR3 protein: CATRTGGDYEQYF. The DNA of the CDR3 is TGTGCTACCAGGACAGGGGGCGATTACGAGCAGTACTTC. The chain has TRBV25-1 and TRBJ2-7, with 11 bases matching TRBD1. The CDR3 covers 13 residues. The germline V gene has CDR1 MGHDK and CDR2 SYGVNS.

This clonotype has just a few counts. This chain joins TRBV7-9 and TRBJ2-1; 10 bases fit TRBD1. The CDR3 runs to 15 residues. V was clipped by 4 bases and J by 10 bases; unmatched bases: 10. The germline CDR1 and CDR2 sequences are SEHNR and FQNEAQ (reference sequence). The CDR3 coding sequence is TGTGCCAGCAGCTATACCGGGACAGGGGTCCGAGAGCAGTTCTTC. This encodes CASSYTGTGVREQFF.

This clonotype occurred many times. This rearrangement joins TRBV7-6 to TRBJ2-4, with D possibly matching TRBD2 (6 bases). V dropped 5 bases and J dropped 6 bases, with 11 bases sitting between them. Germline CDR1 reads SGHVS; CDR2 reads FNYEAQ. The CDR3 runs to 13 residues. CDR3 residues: CASSPRGLNIQYF. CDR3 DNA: TGTGCCAGCAGCCCTCGGGGGTTAAACATTCAGTACTTC.

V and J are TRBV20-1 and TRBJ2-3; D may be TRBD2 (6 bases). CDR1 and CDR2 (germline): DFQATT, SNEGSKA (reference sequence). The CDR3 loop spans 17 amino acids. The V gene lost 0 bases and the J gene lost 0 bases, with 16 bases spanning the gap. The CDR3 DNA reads TGCAGTGCTAGAGATGGAGGAGCGGGTCCAAGCACAGATACGCAGTATTTT. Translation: CSARDGGAGPSTDTQYF.

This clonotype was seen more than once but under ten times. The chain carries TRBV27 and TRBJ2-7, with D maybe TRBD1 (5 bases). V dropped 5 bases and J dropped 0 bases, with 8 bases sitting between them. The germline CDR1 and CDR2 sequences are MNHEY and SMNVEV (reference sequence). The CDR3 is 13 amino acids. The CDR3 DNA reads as TGTGCCAGCAGTGTGACAGTCTCCTACGAGCAGTACTTC. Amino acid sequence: CASSVTVSYEQYF.

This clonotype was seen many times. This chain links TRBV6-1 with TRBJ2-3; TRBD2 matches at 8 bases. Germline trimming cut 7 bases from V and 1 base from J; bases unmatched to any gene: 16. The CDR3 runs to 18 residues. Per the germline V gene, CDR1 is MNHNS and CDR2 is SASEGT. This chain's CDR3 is CASTSGVGAGVGTDTQYF. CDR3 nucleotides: TGTGCCAGCACCTCTGGGGTCGGAGCGGGAGTCGGCACAGATACGCAGTATTTT.

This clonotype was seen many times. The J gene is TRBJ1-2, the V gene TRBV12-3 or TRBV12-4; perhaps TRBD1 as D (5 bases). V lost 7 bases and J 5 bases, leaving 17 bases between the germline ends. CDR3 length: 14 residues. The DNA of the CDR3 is TGTGCCAGCAATGCTAATGGGGGAGCTTATGGCTACACCTTC. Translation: CASNANGGAYGYTF.

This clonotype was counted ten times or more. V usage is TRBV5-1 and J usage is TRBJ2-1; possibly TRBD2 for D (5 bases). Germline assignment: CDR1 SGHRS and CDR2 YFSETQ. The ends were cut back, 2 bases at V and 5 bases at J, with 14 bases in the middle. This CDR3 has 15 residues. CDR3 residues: CASSFRALGDNEQFF. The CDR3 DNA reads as TGCGCCAGCAGCTTCCGAGCCTTGGGAGACAATGAGCAGTTCTTC. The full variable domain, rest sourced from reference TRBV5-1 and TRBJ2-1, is KAGVTQTPRYLIKTRGQQVTLSCSPISGHRSVSWYQQTPGQGLQFLFEYFSETQRNKGNFPGRFSGRQFSNSRSEMNVSTLELGDSALYLCASSFRALGDNEQFFGPGTRLTVL.

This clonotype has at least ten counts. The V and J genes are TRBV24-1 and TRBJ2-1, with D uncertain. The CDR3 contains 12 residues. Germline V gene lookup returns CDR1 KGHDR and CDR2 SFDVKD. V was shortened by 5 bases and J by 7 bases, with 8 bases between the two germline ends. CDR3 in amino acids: CATSVQANEQFF. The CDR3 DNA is TGTGCCACCAGTGTCCAGGCGAATGAGCAGTTCTTC.

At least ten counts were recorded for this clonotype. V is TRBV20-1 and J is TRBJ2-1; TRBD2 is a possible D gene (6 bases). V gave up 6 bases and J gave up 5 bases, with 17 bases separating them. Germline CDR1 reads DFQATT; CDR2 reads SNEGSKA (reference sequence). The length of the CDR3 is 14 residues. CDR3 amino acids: CSAPRRGGDNEQFF. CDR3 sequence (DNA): TGCAGTGCCCCCAGGAGGGGAGGAGACAATGAGCAGTTCTTC.

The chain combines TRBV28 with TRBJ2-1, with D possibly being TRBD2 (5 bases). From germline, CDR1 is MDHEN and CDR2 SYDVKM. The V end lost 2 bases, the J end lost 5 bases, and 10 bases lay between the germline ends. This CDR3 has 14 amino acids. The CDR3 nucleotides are TGTGCCAGCAGTTTAGGAGGCGCCCACAATGAGCAGTTCTTC. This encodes CASSLGGAHNEQFF.

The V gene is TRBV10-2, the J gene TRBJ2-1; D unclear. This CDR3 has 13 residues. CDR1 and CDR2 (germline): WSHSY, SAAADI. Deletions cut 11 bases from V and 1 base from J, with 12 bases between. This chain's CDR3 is CAVRVLSYNEQFF. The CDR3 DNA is TGCGCCGTCAGAGTCTTGTCCTACAATGAGCAGTTCTTC.

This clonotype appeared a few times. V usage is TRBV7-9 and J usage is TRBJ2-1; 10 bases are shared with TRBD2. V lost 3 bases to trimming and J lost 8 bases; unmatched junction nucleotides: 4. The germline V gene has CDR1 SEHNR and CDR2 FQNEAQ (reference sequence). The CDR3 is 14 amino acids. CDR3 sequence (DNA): TGTGCCAGCAGCTTGGTACTAGCGGGATATGAGCAGTTCTTC. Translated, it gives CASSLVLAGYEQFF.

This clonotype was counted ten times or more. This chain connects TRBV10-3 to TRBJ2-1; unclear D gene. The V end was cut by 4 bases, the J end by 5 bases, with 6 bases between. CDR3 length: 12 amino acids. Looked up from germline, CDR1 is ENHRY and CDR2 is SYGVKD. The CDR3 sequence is CAISGQNNEQFF. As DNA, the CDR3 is TGTGCCATCAGTGGACAAAACAATGAGCAGTTCTTC.

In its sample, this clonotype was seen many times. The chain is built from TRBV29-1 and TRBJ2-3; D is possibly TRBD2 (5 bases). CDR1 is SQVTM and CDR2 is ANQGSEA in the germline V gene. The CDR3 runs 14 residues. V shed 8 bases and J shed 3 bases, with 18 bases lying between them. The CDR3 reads CSPYVREATDTQYF. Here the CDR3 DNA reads TGCAGCCCATATGTGAGGGAAGCAACAGATACGCAGTATTTT.

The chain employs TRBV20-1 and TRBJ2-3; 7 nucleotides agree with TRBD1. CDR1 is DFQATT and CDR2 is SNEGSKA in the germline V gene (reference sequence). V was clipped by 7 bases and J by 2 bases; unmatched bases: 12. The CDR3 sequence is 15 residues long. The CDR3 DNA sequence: TGCAGTGTTACCGAAGGGGGCCCCGACACAGATACGCAGTATTTT. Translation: CSVTEGGPDTDTQYF.

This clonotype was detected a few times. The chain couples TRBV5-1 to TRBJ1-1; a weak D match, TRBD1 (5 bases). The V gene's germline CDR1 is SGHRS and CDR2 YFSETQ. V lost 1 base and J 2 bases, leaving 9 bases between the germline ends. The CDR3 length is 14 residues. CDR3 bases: TGCGCCAGCAGCTTGATGGGGGTCAACACTGAAGCTTTCTTT. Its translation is CASSLMGVNTEAFF.

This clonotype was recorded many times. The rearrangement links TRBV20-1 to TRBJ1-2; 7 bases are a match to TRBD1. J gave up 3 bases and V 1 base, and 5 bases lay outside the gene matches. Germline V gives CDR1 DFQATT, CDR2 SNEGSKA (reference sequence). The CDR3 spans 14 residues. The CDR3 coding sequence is TGCAGTGCTAGAGCTCCGACAGGGTACTATGGCTACACCTTC. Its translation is CSARAPTGYYGYTF.

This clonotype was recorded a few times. As DNA, the CDR3 is TGTGCCAGCAGTGATCTTGCTCTGGGGGCAGGCGAGCAGTACTTC. Protein sequence: CASSDLALGAGEQYF. This chain joins TRBV12-3 or TRBV12-4 and TRBJ2-7; perhaps TRBD1 as D (6 bases). The CDR3 length is 15 residues. Trimming removed 5 bases at V and 6 bases at J, with 20 bases between.

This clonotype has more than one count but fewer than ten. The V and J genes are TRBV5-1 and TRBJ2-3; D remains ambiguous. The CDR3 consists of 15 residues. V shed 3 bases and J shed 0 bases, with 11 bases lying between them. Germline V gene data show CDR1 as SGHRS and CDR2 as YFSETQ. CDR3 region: CASSSHLESTDTQYF. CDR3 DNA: TGCGCCAGCAGCTCCCACTTGGAAAGCACAGATACGCAGTATTTT.

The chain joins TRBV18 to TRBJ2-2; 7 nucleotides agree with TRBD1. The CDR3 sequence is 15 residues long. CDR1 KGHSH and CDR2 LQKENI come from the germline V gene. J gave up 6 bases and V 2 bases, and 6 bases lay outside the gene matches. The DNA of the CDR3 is TGTGCCAGCTCACCAGCGACAGGGATGGCCGGGGAGCTGTTTTTT. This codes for CASSPATGMAGELFF.

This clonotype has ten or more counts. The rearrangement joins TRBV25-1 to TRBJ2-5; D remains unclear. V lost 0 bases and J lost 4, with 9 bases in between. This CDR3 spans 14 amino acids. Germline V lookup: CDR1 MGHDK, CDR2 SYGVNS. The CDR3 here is CASSEYGRRETQYF. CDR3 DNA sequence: TGTGCCAGCAGTGAATATGGCCGCAGAGAGACCCAGTACTTC.

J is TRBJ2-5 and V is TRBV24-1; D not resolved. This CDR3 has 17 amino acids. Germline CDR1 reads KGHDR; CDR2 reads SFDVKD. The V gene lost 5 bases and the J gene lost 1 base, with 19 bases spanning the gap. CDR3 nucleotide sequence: TGTGCCACCAGTGTGAGTTTCGTTTTGGACGTCCAAGAGACCCAGTACTTC. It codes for CATSVSFVLDVQETQYF.

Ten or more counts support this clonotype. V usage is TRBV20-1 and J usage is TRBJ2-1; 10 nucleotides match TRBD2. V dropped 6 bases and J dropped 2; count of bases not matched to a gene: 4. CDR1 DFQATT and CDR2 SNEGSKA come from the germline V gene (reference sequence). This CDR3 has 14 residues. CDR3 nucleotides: TGCAGTGCCTTAACTAGCGGGACCTACAATGAGCAGTTCTTC. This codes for CSALTSGTYNEQFF.

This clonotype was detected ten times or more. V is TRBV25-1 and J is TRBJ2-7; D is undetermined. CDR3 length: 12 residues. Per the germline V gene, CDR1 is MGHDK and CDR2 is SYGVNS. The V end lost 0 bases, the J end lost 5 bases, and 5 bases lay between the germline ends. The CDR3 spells CASSEYLNEQYF. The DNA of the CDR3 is TGTGCCAGCAGTGAATACTTAAACGAGCAGTACTTC.

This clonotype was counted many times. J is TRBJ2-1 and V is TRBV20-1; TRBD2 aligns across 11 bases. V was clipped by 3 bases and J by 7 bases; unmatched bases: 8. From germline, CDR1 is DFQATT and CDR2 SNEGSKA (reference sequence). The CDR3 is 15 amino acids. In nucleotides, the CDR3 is TGCAGTGCTAGGACCACTAGCGGGAGATCAAATGAGCAGTTCTTC. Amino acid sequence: CSARTTSGRSNEQFF.

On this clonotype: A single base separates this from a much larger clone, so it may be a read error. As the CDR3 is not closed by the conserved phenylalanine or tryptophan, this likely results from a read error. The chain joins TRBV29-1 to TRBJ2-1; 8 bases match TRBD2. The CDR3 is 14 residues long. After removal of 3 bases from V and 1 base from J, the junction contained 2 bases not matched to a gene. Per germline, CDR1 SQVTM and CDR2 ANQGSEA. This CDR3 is CSVEPSGSYNEQFL. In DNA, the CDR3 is TGCAGCGTTGAGCCTAGCGGGTCCTACAATGAGCAGTTCCTC.